Shown below are 27 T cell receptor beta chains from a single sample sequenced in a study of cytomegalovirus exposure and HLA in healthy donors. PCR amplification relied on 60 Vbeta primers (plus 13 Jbeta primers). Assay: immunoSEQ multiplex PCR; the TCRdb copy retains only in-frame clones and omits some. The table records about 96,000 clones, around 79% of them present only once. Sequencing input: PBMCs. The receptors originated from a female donor in good health and CMV-seropositive.

This clone was picked up one time. The chain's CDR3 is CASTTSWETQYF. The DNA for the CDR3 is TGTGCCAGCACAACTAGCTGGGAGACCCAGTACTTC. The chain combines TRBV2 with TRBJ2-5, with TRBD2 as a possible D gene (6 bases). The CDR3 is 12 amino acids. With 7 bases removed from V and 5 bases from J, the gap between germline ends came to 11 bases. Germline assignment: CDR1 SNHLY and CDR2 FYNNEI.

The chain joins TRBV11-2 to TRBJ2-7; unclear D gene. CDR1 is SGHAT and CDR2 is FQNNGV in the germline V gene. CDR3 length: 13 residues. V was clipped by 1 base and J by 0 bases, with 4 bases between them. CDR3 protein: CASSLVLSYEQYF. CDR3 in DNA: TGTGCCAGCAGCTTAGTCCTCTCCTACGAGCAGTACTTC.

The rearrangement uses TRBV7-2 and TRBJ2-7; no definite D call. The CDR3 loop spans 15 amino acids. Trimming took 5 bases from V and 7 from J, leaving 21 bases between them. Germline V CDR1 and CDR2: SGHTA, FQGNSA. CDR3 coding DNA: TGTGCCAGCAGCGTCGCCGGTACAGAACCTTTGGAGCAGTACTTC. It codes for CASSVAGTEPLEQYF.

The rearrangement joins TRBV30 to TRBJ1-2; 8 bases line up with TRBD1. The trim removed 5 bases at V and 4 bases at J, leaving 3 bases unmatched. Germline CDR1 GTSNPN, CDR2 SVGIG (reference sequence). The CDR3 sequence is 12 residues long. The CDR3 DNA sequence: TGTGCCTGGTCAGGGACAGGCTATGGCTACACCTTC. Protein product: CAWSGTGYGYTF.

The rearrangement joins TRBV29-1 to TRBJ1-2; 10 nucleotides line up with TRBD1. The junction had 6 bases not matched to a gene; V was cut back by 2 bases and J by 3 bases. The CDR3 is 15 residues long. Germline CDR1 and CDR2: SQVTM and ANQGSEA. For the CDR3, the DNA is TGCAGCGTTGAAACCCGGGACAGGGGACACTATGGCTACACCTTC. Translating gives CSVETRDRGHYGYTF.

The gene calls are TRBV28 and TRBJ2-7, with TRBD2 matching over 12 bases. The CDR3 is 15 amino acids. Germline V gene data show CDR1 as MDHEN and CDR2 as SYDVKM. After removal of 6 bases from V and 0 bases from J, the junction contained 3 bases not matched to a gene. The CDR3 sequence is CASRTSGSLSYEQYF. CDR3 DNA: TGTGCCAGCAGGACTAGCGGGAGCCTCTCCTACGAGCAGTACTTC.

This clone was found once. This sample also contains other DNA sequences that code for the same CDR3. The gene calls are TRBV29-1 and TRBJ1-2, with 7 positions matching TRBD1. Germline lookup yields CDR1 SQVTM and CDR2 ANQGSEA. The CDR3 extends over 12 amino acids. The trim removed 6 bases at V and 2 bases at J, leaving 3 bases unmatched. The CDR3 coding sequence is TGCAGCGTGGGGACAGTCAACTATGGCTACACCTTC. Translating gives CSVGTVNYGYTF.

Of note for this clone: A junction end diverges from the germline sequence, so it may reflect a read error. The gene calls are TRBV7-6 and TRBJ2-5, with D unclear. Germline values: CDR1 SGHVS, CDR2 FNYEAQ. CDR3 length: 12 amino acids. This CDR3 reads CASSLTKESQYF. Here the CDR3 DNA reads TGTGCCAGCAGCTTAACTAAAGAGTCCCAGTACTTC. Full variable domain (rest looked up from reference TRBV7-6 and TRBJ2-5): GAGVSQSPRYKVTKRGQDVALRCDPISGHVSLYWYRQALGQGPEFLTYFNYEAQQDKSGLPNDRFSAERPEGSISTLTIQRTEQRDSAMYRCASSLTKESQYFGPGTRLLVL.

V is TRBV4-3 and J is TRBJ1-1, with no clear D. Trimming removed 0 bases from V and 4 bases from J, with 12 bases in between. Looked up from germline, CDR1 is LGHNA and CDR2 is YSLEER. The CDR3 is made up of 15 amino acids. The CDR3 loop reads CASSQEAVPTTEAFF. CDR3 in DNA: TGCGCCAGCAGCCAAGAGGCGGTGCCAACCACTGAAGCTTTCTTT.

The chain is built from TRBV4-2 and TRBJ2-3, with 8 bases identical to TRBD2. Germline V gene sequence: CDR1 LGHNA, CDR2 YNFKEQ. The CDR3 runs to 17 residues. The V segment lost 0 bases and the J segment 6 bases; nucleotides outside the gene matches: 11. CDR3 bases: TGTGCCAGCAGCCAAGATCTTACCCGGGGGGGTGGTGATACGCAGTATTTT. It translates to CASSQDLTRGGGDTQYF.

The V gene is TRBV10-2, the J gene TRBJ1-5, with 7 bases aligning to TRBD1. This CDR3 is built from 13 residues. V was pared by 4 bases and J by 4 bases, with 1 base of the junction left unmatched. Germline values: CDR1 WSHSY, CDR2 SAAADI. The CDR3 reads CASSGQGNQPQHF. CDR3 bases: TGCGCCAGCAGTGGACAGGGAAATCAGCCCCAGCATTTT.

This chain links TRBV10-3 with TRBJ2-3, with 10 positions matching TRBD2. Germline CDR1 and CDR2: ENHRY and SYGVKD. The CDR3 has 19 amino acids. Trimming cost V 0 bases and J 8 bases; bases outside gene matches: 17. The CDR3 DNA reads as TGTGCCATCAGTGAGTCCATGGGCCTAGCGGGGGCCGAACGTGGTACGCAGTATTTT. This encodes CAISESMGLAGAERGTQYF.

In its sample, this clone was seen once. V usage is TRBV13 and J usage is TRBJ1-1; a possible D gene is TRBD1 (6 bases). The CDR3 is 18 amino acids. The V and J ends lost 4 bases and 0 bases respectively, with 21 bases between them. From germline, CDR1 is PRHDT and CDR2 FYEKMQ (reference sequence). CDR3 DNA: TGTGCCAGCAGCTCAAAGCTGGGGACATGGAAAATGAACACTGAAGCTTTCTTT. Encoded protein: CASSSKLGTWKMNTEAFF.

The genes are TRBV13 and TRBJ2-7, with TRBD1 matching over 10 bases. Losses at the gene ends were 5 bases for V and 6 bases for J; bases not matched to a gene: 7. Germline V gene lookup returns CDR1 PRHDT and CDR2 FYEKMQ (reference sequence). The CDR3 extends over 14 amino acids. The CDR3 spells CASSTTGGAVEQYF. CDR3 nucleotides: TGTGCCAGCAGCACGACAGGGGGCGCGGTCGAGCAGTACTTC.

This clone was found a few times. This chain connects TRBV28 to TRBJ1-5; TRBD1 aligns across 9 bases. After removal of 4 bases from V and 7 bases from J, the junction contained 20 bases not matched to a gene. CDR1 and CDR2 (germline): MDHEN, SYDVKM. The length of the CDR3 is 19 residues. In DNA form, the CDR3 reads TGTGCCAGCAGTTCCCGAGGGGTTTGGGACAGGGAAAGCAGACAGCCCCAGCATTTT. Translation gives CASSSRGVWDRESRQPQHF.

The table lists this clone with a few counts. The chain carries TRBV7-3 and TRBJ2-1; D may be TRBD1 (5 bases). Germline CDR1 SGHTA, CDR2 FQGTGA. V was shortened by 4 bases and J by 10 bases, with 14 bases between the two germline ends. The CDR3 covers 13 residues. DNA for the CDR3: TGTGCCAGCAGCTACAGGACCACGGAAGAGCAGTTCTTC. It is translated as CASSYRTTEEQFF.

The V call is TRBV18, the J call TRBJ1-2, with D tentatively TRBD1 (5 bases). CDR3 size: 14 residues. CDR1 is KGHSH, CDR2 LQKENI, per germline. The ends were cut back, 2 bases at V and 3 bases at J, with 10 bases in the middle. CDR3 residues: CASSPAGGDYGYTF. The CDR3 DNA follows: TGTGCCAGCTCACCAGCGGGGGGGGACTATGGCTACACCTTC.

The chain combines TRBV7-8 with TRBJ1-1; D possibly corresponds to TRBD1 (5 bases). The length of the CDR3 is 12 residues. Germline CDR1 SGHVS, CDR2 FQNEAQ. Here the CDR3 reads CATGGPNTEAFF. The CDR3 DNA reads TGTGCTACAGGCGGACCGAACACTGAAGCTTTCTTT. Full variable domain (remainder filled in from reference TRBV7-8 and TRBJ1-1): GAGVSQSPRYKVAKRGQDVALRCDPISGHVSLFWYQQALGQGPEFLTYFQNEAQLDKSGLPSDRFFAERPEGSVSTLKIQRTQQEDSAVYLCATGGPNTEAFFGQGTRLTVV.

This chain connects TRBV30 to TRBJ1-4; TRBD1 matches at 9 bases. The CDR3 runs 15 residues. Per germline, CDR1 GTSNPN and CDR2 SVGIG (reference sequence). Trimming removed 4 bases from V and 6 bases from J; junction bases left unmatched: 9. The CDR3 nucleotides are TGTGCCTGGACCCTGGACAGGGGAGGATATGAAAAACTGTTTTTT. As protein: CAWTLDRGGYEKLFF. The whole variable domain, filled in from reference TRBV30 and TRBJ1-4, reads SQTIHQWPATLVQPVGSPLSLECTVEGTSNPNLYWYRQAAGRGLQLLFYSVGIGQISSEVPQNLSASRPQDRQFILSSKKLLLSDSGFYLCAWTLDRGGYEKLFFGSGTQLSVL.

This chain links TRBV2 with TRBJ2-3; D gene unclear. This CDR3 contains 13 residues. Germline V gene data show CDR1 as SNHLY and CDR2 as FYNNEI. Trimming stripped 0 bases from V and 7 bases from J, with 8 bases between. CDR3 in DNA: TGTGCCAGCAGTGAAGCTCCTCCTCATACGCAGTATTTT. Amino acids: CASSEAPPHTQYF.

The chain uses TRBV6-1 and TRBJ1-4; no definite D call. Trimming removed 6 bases at V and 6 bases at J, with 14 bases between. CDR3 length: 14 residues. Looked up from germline, CDR1 is MNHNS and CDR2 is SASEGT. CDR3 DNA sequence: TGTGCCAGCAGGGAGGCAGGCGAGGATGAAAAACTGTTTTTT. Translated, it gives CASREAGEDEKLFF.

The chain couples TRBV6-5 to TRBJ2-7; TRBD1 agrees at 8 bases. After removal of 9 bases from V and 5 bases from J, the junction contained 6 bases not matched to a gene. CDR1 and CDR2 from the germline V gene are MNHEY and SVGAGI. The CDR3 loop spans 12 amino acids. The CDR3 DNA sequence: TGTGCCAGTAGGACAGGGCTGGACGAGCAGTACTTC. It translates to CASRTGLDEQYF.

This chain joins TRBV5-4 and TRBJ1-4, with D possibly matching TRBD1 (5 bases). Trimming stripped 4 bases from V and 5 bases from J, with 15 bases between. The CDR3 sequence is 15 residues long. Germline lookup yields CDR1 SGHNT and CDR2 YYREEE (reference sequence). The CDR3 spells CASSLQGLGNEKLFF. The CDR3 nucleotides read TGTGCCAGCAGCCTCCAGGGACTGGGGAATGAAAAACTGTTTTTT.

The gene calls are TRBV29-1 and TRBJ2-1, with TRBD2 matching 10 bases. CDR1 and CDR2 from the germline V gene are SQVTM and ANQGSEA. The trim removed 4 bases at V and 8 bases at J, leaving 11 bases unmatched. This CDR3 is built from 15 residues. The CDR3 region is CSVGLSGRETDEQFF. The CDR3 region has the DNA TGCAGCGTTGGACTAAGCGGGAGGGAAACGGATGAGCAGTTCTTC.

The chain employs TRBV5-1 and TRBJ1-3; tentative D call: TRBD1 (5 bases). V was trimmed by 3 bases and J by 2 bases, leaving 9 bases between them. CDR3 length: 14 residues. CDR1 and CDR2 from the germline V gene are SGHRS and YFSETQ. The CDR3 sequence is CASSSGGPGNTIYF. CDR3 coding DNA: TGCGCCAGCAGCTCGGGGGGTCCTGGAAACACCATATATTTT.

The rearrangement joins TRBV4-2 to TRBJ2-2, with 12 nucleotides matching TRBD2. J gave up 5 bases and V 2 bases, and 9 bases lay outside the gene matches. The length of the CDR3 is 18 residues. The germline gives CDR1 LGHNA, CDR2 YNFKEQ. The CDR3 protein is CASSQPTLAGGPTGELFF. The CDR3 DNA reads as TGTGCCAGCAGCCAACCCACCCTAGCGGGGGGGCCGACCGGGGAGCTGTTTTTT.

This chain connects TRBV7-2 to TRBJ1-2; D is perhaps TRBD1 (5 bases). Trimming stripped 3 bases from V and 1 base from J, with 9 bases between. This CDR3 region has 14 residues. Germline lookup yields CDR1 SGHTA and CDR2 FQGNSA. CDR3 residues: CASSLGGINYGYTF. CDR3 in DNA: TGTGCCAGCAGCTTGGGGGGGATTAACTATGGCTACACCTTC.